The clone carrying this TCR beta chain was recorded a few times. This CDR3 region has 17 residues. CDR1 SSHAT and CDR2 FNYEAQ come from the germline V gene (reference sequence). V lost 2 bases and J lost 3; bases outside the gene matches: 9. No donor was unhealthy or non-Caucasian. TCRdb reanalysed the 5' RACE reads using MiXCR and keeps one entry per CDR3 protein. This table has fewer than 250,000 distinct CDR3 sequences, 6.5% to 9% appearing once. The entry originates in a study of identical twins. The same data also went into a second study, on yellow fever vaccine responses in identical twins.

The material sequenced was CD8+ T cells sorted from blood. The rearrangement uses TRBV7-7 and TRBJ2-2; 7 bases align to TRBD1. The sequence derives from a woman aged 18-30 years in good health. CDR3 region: CASSLSPDRADTGELFF. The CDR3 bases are TGTGCCAGCAGCTTATCCCCAGACAGGGCGGACACCGGGGAGCTGTTTTTT.